A single T cell receptor (beta chain) is shown here with its context. This sample stems from a study of a mutant IDH1 vaccine in newly diagnosed glioma. The time point: baseline, week 1 (first vaccination visit). Treatment given: pre-vaccination baseline after standard-of-care therapy. New astrocytomas of WHO grade 3 or 4 that were IDH1-mutant and ATRX-lost were found in the donors. Germline lookup yields CDR1 LNHDA and CDR2 SQIVND (reference sequence). CDR3 length: 15 residues. V dropped 3 bases and J dropped 4 bases, with 15 bases sitting between them. Generated by immunoSEQ multiplex PCR, the TCRdb table keeps only in-frame clones and is missing some. The table includes about 100,000 clones, roughly 77% detected once.

The sample was PBMCs, taken from a glioma patient treated with radiotherapy, temozolomide or both. The TCR was taken from a man aged 40-49 years with glioma. The V and J genes are TRBV19 and TRBJ1-2, with TRBD1 as a possible D gene (6 bases). As DNA, the CDR3 is TGTGCCAGTAGTATGCGGGCCAGGGGAGGCTATGGCTACACCTTC. This encodes CASSMRARGGYGYTF.